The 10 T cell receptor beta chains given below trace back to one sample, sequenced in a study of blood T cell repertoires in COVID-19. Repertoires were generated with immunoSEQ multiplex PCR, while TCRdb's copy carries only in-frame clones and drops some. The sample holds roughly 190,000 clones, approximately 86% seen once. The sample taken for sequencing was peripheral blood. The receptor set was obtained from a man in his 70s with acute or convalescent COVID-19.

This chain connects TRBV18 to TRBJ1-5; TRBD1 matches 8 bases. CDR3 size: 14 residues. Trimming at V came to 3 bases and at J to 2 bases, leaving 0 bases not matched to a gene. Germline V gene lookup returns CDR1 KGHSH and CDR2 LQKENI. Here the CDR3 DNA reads TGTGCCAGCTCACCGACAGGGGGCAATCAGCCCCAGCATTTT. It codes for CASSPTGGNQPQHF. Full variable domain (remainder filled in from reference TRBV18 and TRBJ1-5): NAGVMQNPRHLVRRRGQEARLRCSPMKGHSHVYWYRQLPEEGLKFMVYLQKENIIDESGMPKERFSAEFPKEGPSILRIQQVVRGDSAAYFCASSPTGGNQPQHFGDGTRLSIL.

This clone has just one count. The chain's CDR3 is CASSLGGWEQYF. For the CDR3, the DNA is TGCGCCAGCAGCTTGGGAGGTTGGGAGCAGTACTTC. The chain combines TRBV5-1 with TRBJ2-7; no reliable D call. V lost 0 bases and J 7 bases, leaving 8 bases between the germline ends. The CDR3 loop spans 12 amino acids. Germline V gene lookup returns CDR1 SGHRS and CDR2 YFSETQ.

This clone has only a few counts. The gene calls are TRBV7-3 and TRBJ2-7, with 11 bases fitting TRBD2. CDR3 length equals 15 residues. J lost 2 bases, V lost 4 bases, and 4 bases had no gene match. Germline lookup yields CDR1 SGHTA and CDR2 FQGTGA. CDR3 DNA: TGTGCCAGCAGCTATTTAGCGGGAGGGCCCTACGAGCAGTACTTC. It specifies CASSYLAGGPYEQYF.

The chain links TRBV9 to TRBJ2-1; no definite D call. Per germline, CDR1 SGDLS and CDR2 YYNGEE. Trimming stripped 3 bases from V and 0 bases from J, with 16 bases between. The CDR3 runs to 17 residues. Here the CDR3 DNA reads TGTGCCAGCAGCGCCCGGCTGGGCACAAGCTCCTACAATGAGCAGTTCTTC. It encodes CASSARLGTSSYNEQFF. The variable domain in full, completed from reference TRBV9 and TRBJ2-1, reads DSGVTQTPKHLITATGQRVTLRCSPRSGDLSVYWYQQSLDQGLQFLIQYYNGEERAKGNILERFSAQQFPDLHSELNLSSLELGDSALYFCASSARLGTSSYNEQFFGPGTRLTVL.

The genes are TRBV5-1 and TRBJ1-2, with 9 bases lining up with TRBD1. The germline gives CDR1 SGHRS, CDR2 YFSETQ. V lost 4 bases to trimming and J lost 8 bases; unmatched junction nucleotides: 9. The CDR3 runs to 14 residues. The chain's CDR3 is CASSREGQGSGYTF. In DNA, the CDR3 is TGCGCCAGCAGCCGGGAGGGACAGGGAAGCGGCTACACCTTC.

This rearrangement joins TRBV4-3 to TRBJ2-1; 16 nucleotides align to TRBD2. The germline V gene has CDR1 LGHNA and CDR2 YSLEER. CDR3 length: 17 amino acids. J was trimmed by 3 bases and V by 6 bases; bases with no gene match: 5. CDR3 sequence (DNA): TGCGCCAGCAGTCCGGGACTAGCGGGGGGGATCTACAATGAGCAGTTCTTC. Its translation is CASSPGLAGGIYNEQFF.

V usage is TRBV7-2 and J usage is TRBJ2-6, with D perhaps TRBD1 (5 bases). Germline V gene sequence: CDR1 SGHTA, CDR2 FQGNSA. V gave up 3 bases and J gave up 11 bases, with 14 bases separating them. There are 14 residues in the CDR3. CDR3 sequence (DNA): TGTGCCAGCAGCTTGGGGCTACCCTCGGACGTCCTGACTTTC. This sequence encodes CASSLGLPSDVLTF.

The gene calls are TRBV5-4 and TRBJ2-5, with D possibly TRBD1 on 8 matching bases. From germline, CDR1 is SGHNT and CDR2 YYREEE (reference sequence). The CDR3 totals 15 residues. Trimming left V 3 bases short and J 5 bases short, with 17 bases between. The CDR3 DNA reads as TGTGCCAGCAGCTCCAGGGGGCCCGGGGGGGAGACCCAGTACTTC. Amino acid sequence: CASSSRGPGGETQYF.

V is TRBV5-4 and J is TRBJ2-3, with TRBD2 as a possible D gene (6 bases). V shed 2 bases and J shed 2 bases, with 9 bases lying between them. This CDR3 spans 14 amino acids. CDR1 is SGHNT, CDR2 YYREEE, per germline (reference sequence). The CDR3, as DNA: TGTGCCAGCAGCTTCGGCGGGACCACAGATACGCAGTATTTT. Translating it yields CASSFGGTTDTQYF.

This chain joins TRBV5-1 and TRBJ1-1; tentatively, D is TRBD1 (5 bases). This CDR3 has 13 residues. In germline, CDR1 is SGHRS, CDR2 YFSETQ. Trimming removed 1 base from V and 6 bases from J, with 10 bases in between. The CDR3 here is CASSLRGNAEAFF. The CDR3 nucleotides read TGCGCCAGCAGCTTGAGGGGAAATGCTGAAGCTTTCTTT.